Shown below are 22 T cell receptor beta chains from a single sample sequenced in a study of blood T cells in healthy people across ages. Combining a sample-barcoded 5' primer with a J-beta primer mix, a second PCR ran for roughly 7 to 12 cycles. MiXCR, applied by TCRdb to the 5' RACE reads, yields one record per CDR3 protein. Of about 1.8 million distinct CDR3 sequences in the sample, roughly 49% are singletons; the top ten hold 2.1%. Input material: blood. The receptors originated from a woman in her forties in good health.

The gene calls are TRBV20-1 and TRBJ2-7; 7 bases map to TRBD1. The DNA matches TRBJ2-5 better at its end, which makes the J call doubtful. The germline V gene has CDR1 DFQATT and CDR2 SNEGSKA (reference sequence). This CDR3 has 15 amino acids. CDR3: CSARETGSGRETQYF. In DNA form, the CDR3 reads TGCAGTGCTAGAGAGACAGGGAGTGGGCGGGAGACCCAGTACTTC.

The J gene is TRBJ1-2, the V gene TRBV20-1, with 7 bases that match TRBD1. Germline V gene data show CDR1 as DFQATT and CDR2 as SNEGSKA (reference sequence). With 6 bases clipped from V and 2 bases from J, the junction kept 9 bases outside the gene matches. This CDR3 has 14 residues. DNA of the CDR3: TGCAGTGCCCAACAGGACAGGACCAACTATGGCTACACCTTC. Translating gives CSAQQDRTNYGYTF.

This rearrangement joins TRBV3-1 to TRBJ1-2, with D possibly being TRBD1 (6 bases). V lost 7 bases and J 2 bases, leaving 17 bases between the germline ends. Germline V gene data show CDR1 as LGHDT and CDR2 as YNNKEL (reference sequence). CDR3 length: 15 amino acids. The CDR3 region has the DNA TGTGCCAGCAACCGGAAAGGGGGTTCGAACTATGGCTACACCTTC. Protein sequence: CASNRKGGSNYGYTF.

This clonotype has a handful of counts. This chain joins TRBV28 and TRBJ2-5; D not resolved. Per germline, CDR1 MDHEN and CDR2 SYDVKM. CDR3 length: 13 residues. The ends were cut back, 8 bases at V and 4 bases at J, with 14 bases in the middle. CDR3 loop: CASGRGVTETQYF. DNA for the CDR3: TGTGCCAGCGGGCGAGGAGTCACAGAGACCCAGTACTTC.

This clonotype has more than one count but fewer than ten. Here the CDR3 reads CASSPRQLSYNEQYF. CDR3 sequence (DNA): TGTGCCAGCAGCCCCCGACAGTTGTCCTACAATGAGCAGTACTTC. The genes are TRBV7-2 and TRBJ2-7; D possibly corresponds to TRBD1 (5 bases). Germline assignment: CDR1 SGHTA and CDR2 FQGNSA. Trimming removed 5 bases from V and 7 bases from J, with 21 bases in between. The CDR3 has 15 amino acids. The full variable domain, in which reference TRBV7-2 and TRBJ2-7 provide the parts outside the CDR3, is GAGVSQSPSNKVTEKGKDVELRCDPISGHTALYWYRQSLGQGLEFLIYFQGNSAPDKSGLPSDRFSAERTGGSVSTLTIQRTQQEDSAVYLCASSPRQLSYNEQYFGPGTRLTVT.

This chain uses TRBV20-1 with TRBJ2-1, with D perhaps matching TRBD2 (6 bases). Germline V gene lookup returns CDR1 DFQATT and CDR2 SNEGSKA (reference sequence). The germline V and J ends were trimmed by 1 base and 8 bases, with 18 bases remaining between them. This CDR3 has 15 amino acids. The CDR3 region has the DNA TGCAGTGCTAGAGTCTACCCGGGGGAAGGGGATGAGCAGTTCTTC. It yields the protein CSARVYPGEGDEQFF.

This clonotype was counted a few times. The chain employs TRBV29-1 and TRBJ2-1; D is perhaps TRBD1 (6 bases). With 3 bases removed from V and 7 bases from J, the gap between germline ends came to 10 bases. This CDR3 has 12 residues. Per germline, CDR1 SQVTM and CDR2 ANQGSEA. CDR3 region: CSVDRQDNEQFF. CDR3 nucleotides: TGCAGCGTTGATAGACAGGATAATGAGCAGTTCTTC.

The chain recombines TRBV20-1 with TRBJ2-7, with TRBD1 matching over 7 bases. The J call is in doubt because the DNA end fits TRBJ2-5 better. CDR3 size: 14 residues. Germline CDR1 is DFQATT and CDR2 is SNEGSKA (reference sequence). CDR3 nucleotides: TGCAGTGCTAGATTCAGACAGGGAGTGAAGACCCAGTACTTC. Amino acids: CSARFRQGVKTQYF.

The table lists this clonotype with a count of one. The chain recombines TRBV6-2 or TRBV6-3 with TRBJ2-7; D not certain. The length of the CDR3 is 22 residues. The V end was cut by 4 bases, the J end by 2 bases, with 36 bases between. Germline V CDR1 and CDR2: MNHEY, SVGEGT. CDR3 protein: CASSFSQAPLSKGRVGTYEQYF. CDR3 DNA sequence: TGTGCCAGCAGTTTTTCTCAGGCCCCATTGTCCAAAGGGCGAGTGGGAACCTACGAGCAGTACTTC.

The chain has TRBV11-1 and TRBJ2-3, with D possibly being TRBD2 (5 bases). Germline values: CDR1 SGHAT, CDR2 FQDESV (reference sequence). Between the trimmed V and J ends, which lost 3 bases and 4 bases, there was a span of 11 bases. The CDR3 runs to 14 residues. CDR3 sequence reads: CASSFVGSADTQYF. CDR3 coding DNA: TGTGCCAGCAGCTTTGTGGGTAGCGCAGATACGCAGTATTTT.

The table lists this clonotype with a few counts. J is TRBJ2-5 and V is TRBV7-9; possibly TRBD1 for D (6 bases). CDR3 size: 14 residues. The ends were cut back, 5 bases at V and 3 bases at J, with 13 bases in the middle. Per the germline V gene, CDR1 is SEHNR and CDR2 is FQNEAQ (reference sequence). The CDR3, as DNA: TGTGCCAGCAGCAAAATAGGACAGAAAGAGACCCAGTACTTC. As protein: CASSKIGQKETQYF.

Concerning this clonotype itself: The junction and the germline gene differ at one end; a read error may be behind it. The V gene is TRBV9, the J gene TRBJ1-1; tentative D call: TRBD1 (5 bases). CDR1 and CDR2 (germline): SGDLS, YYNGEE. The CDR3 consists of 15 residues. This CDR3 is CAGSAGTLGDTEAFF. The CDR3 DNA sequence: TGTGCCGGCAGCGCCGGGACTTTGGGGGACACTGAAGCTTTCTTT.

The J gene is TRBJ2-1, the V gene TRBV27; 11 bases map to TRBD2. The V and J ends lost 1 base and 15 bases, in that order; junction bases with no gene match: 11. This CDR3 comprises 15 residues. Germline CDR1 MNHEY, CDR2 SMNVEV (reference sequence). This CDR3 reads CASSLLGSGGEVAFF. The CDR3 coding sequence is TGTGCCAGCAGTTTATTGGGTAGCGGGGGGGAGGTTGCGTTCTTC.

The gene calls are TRBV6-4 and TRBJ2-3; a possible D gene is TRBD2 (5 bases). The V gene's germline CDR1 is MRHNA and CDR2 SNTAGT. V lost 4 bases and J lost 1, with 9 bases in between. This CDR3 comprises 14 residues. The CDR3 region has the DNA TGTGCCAGCAGTGTTGGAGCGGGCACAGATACGCAGTATTTT. Translated: CASSVGAGTDTQYF.

This clonotype was observed a handful of times. The chain couples TRBV7-2 to TRBJ2-7, with TRBD2 matching over 11 bases. This CDR3 spans 15 amino acids. Trimming took 2 bases from V and 5 from J; bases not matched to a gene: 5. Germline assignment: CDR1 SGHTA and CDR2 FQGNSA. The CDR3 DNA sequence: TGTGCCAGCAGCTTATTAGCGGGGGGGCCCCACGAGCAGTACTTC. This codes for CASSLLAGGPHEQYF.

This clonotype was detected many times. The V gene is TRBV12-3 or TRBV12-4, the J gene TRBJ2-3, with D tentatively TRBD1 (5 bases). The V end lost 3 bases, the J end lost 2 bases, and 9 bases lay between the germline ends. This CDR3 spans 14 amino acids. The DNA of the CDR3 is TGTGCCAGCAGTTTGGGGCAGCCCACAGATACGCAGTATTTT. Translation gives CASSLGQPTDTQYF.

This clonotype was observed a handful of times. The chain joins TRBV4-3 to TRBJ2-3, with 10 bases matching TRBD2. The V segment lost 0 bases and the J segment 4 bases; nucleotides outside the gene matches: 13. Germline CDR1 reads LGHNA; CDR2 reads YSLEER. The CDR3 is 19 amino acids. The CDR3 DNA is TGCGCCAGCAGCCAAGATGTAGCCCGAGCGGGGGGGCCCCCAGATACGCAGTATTTT. Amino acids: CASSQDVARAGGPPDTQYF.

The sample holds a few counts of this clonotype. This chain links TRBV12-3 or TRBV12-4 with TRBJ2-1; TRBD2 is a possible D gene (6 bases). The CDR3 is 18 amino acids. Trimming removed 4 bases from V and 7 bases from J, with 26 bases in between. CDR3 loop: CASSSIGGGTRPRNEQFF. The CDR3 bases are TGTGCCAGCAGTTCCATCGGTGGGGGGACTCGCCCTAGGAATGAGCAGTTCTTC.

This CDR3 is CASSPMGGQTSQETQYF. CDR3 DNA sequence: TGCGCCAGCAGCCCGATGGGGGGACAGACCTCTCAAGAGACCCAGTACTTC. V usage is TRBV4-1 and J usage is TRBJ2-5, with a possible D match to TRBD1 (7 bases). The CDR3 length is 17 residues. Trimming pared 4 bases from V and 2 bases from J, leaving 20 bases between. Germline V gives CDR1 MGHRA, CDR2 YSYEKL.

The chain links TRBV4-3 to TRBJ2-1; no reliable D call. V lost 4 bases to trimming and J lost 5 bases, with 9 bases between them. Germline V gene sequence: CDR1 LGHNA, CDR2 YSLEER. The CDR3 totals 13 residues. The CDR3 protein is CASSLRSDNEQFF. The CDR3, as DNA: TGCGCCAGCAGCCTAAGAAGCGACAATGAGCAGTTCTTC.

This clonotype came up a few times. The chain employs TRBV5-1 and TRBJ1-2, with unresolved D. The CDR3 sequence is 14 residues long. Per the germline V gene, CDR1 is SGHRS and CDR2 is YFSETQ. The V end lost 6 bases, the J end lost 0 bases, and 12 bases lay between the germline ends. CDR3 region: CASNPGPANYGYTF. The CDR3 DNA follows: TGCGCCAGCAACCCAGGACCCGCTAACTATGGCTACACCTTC. Using reference TRBV5-1 and TRBJ1-2 for the parts outside the CDR3, the full variable domain is KAGVTQTPRYLIKTRGQQVTLSCSPISGHRSVSWYQQTPGQGLQFLFEYFSETQRNKGNFPGRFSGRQFSNSRSEMNVSTLELGDSALYLCASNPGPANYGYTFGSGTRLTVV.

The rearrangement uses TRBV21-1 and TRBJ2-6; the D call of TRBD1 is as the table states it, not checked on the DNA. TRBV21-1 is a documented pseudogene. This CDR3 is 18 amino acids long. CDR3 protein: CASSIGTGKSSGADVLTF. CDR3 in DNA: TGTGCCAGCAGCATTGGGACAGGGAAATCTTCTGGGGCCGACGTCCTGACTTTC.